This T cell receptor (beta chain) stems from a study of radiation and T cells in renal cell carcinoma. For this clone: What it binds is unknown.

Study-wide results and limits: Top tumor clonotypes rose in blood 2 weeks post-radiation, then contracted. No pretreatment tumor biopsies were available for baseline clonotypes.

Stated time point: blood 4 weeks post-SBRT, at nephrectomy. Treatment in this sample: 15 Gy SBRT to primary tumor, nephrectomy 4 weeks later. Nephrectomy followed 15 Gy stereotactic body radiation by 4 weeks. Blood was sampled at baseline, 2 weeks and 4 weeks after SBRT. Data came from immunoSEQ multiplex PCR; TCRdb stores just in-frame clones and leaves some out. The sample has some 150,000 clones; 75% to 90% are singletons. Source: blood, taken from a patient whose treatment included radiotherapy and nephrectomy. This TCR was sampled from a woman in her 50s with renal cell carcinoma.

CDR3 bases: TGTGCCAGCAGTCCCAGGGAGGGGAGGCAGTATTTT. The encoded protein is CASSPREGRQYF. The V and J genes are TRBV6-5 and TRBJ2-3; TRBD2 aligns across 7 bases. This CDR3 contains 12 residues. Germline V gene data show CDR1 as MNHEY and CDR2 as SVGAGI. V lost 5 bases to trimming and J lost 11 bases; unmatched junction nucleotides: 7.